This TCR beta chain was obtained from a study of blood T cells in healthy people across ages. The sample holds many counts of this clonotype. Antigen unknown. Findings of the study overall: A conclusive naive versus antigen-experienced comparison was prevented by the unsorted PBMCs.

Through a sample-barcoded 5' primer and a J-beta primer mix, a second PCR was run for 7 to 11 cycles. MiXCR, run by TCRdb on the 5' RACE reads, gives a single entry per CDR3 protein. The table shows around 1,700,000 distinct CDR3 sequences, with 28% occurring only once. Trimming removed 1 base at V and 8 bases at J, with 12 bases between. CDR1 and CDR2 (germline): SGHTA, FQGNSA. The CDR3 has 15 residues. The receptor was isolated from a woman in her 30s in good health. V is TRBV7-2 and J is TRBJ1-6; TRBD1 might be the D (5 bases). Sequenced sample: blood. The CDR3 spells CASSLGAGRDSPLHF. CDR3 sequence (DNA): TGTGCCAGCAGCTTAGGGGCAGGGAGGGATTCACCCCTCCACTTT.